This TCR beta chain originates from a study of shared clonotypes between healthy human individuals. Overall study results and limits: Donor clonotype sharing was expected to depend on sequencing depth. Clonotype sharing across a handful of donors was observed for about 4.8% of naive CD4 clonotypes.

Measured with immunoSEQ multiplex PCR; TCRdb has only the in-frame clones, and not every one. In the table there are millions of clones, 93% of which are singletons. The junction had 4 bases not matched to a gene; V was cut back by 6 bases and J by 2 bases. Looked up from germline, CDR1 is MNHNY and CDR2 is SVGAGI (reference sequence). The CDR3 has 14 residues. Turning to this clone: The antigen is unknown.

The chain joins TRBV6-6 to TRBJ1-3, with 7 nucleotides matching TRBD1. The sequenced sample consisted of naive CD4+ T cells from PBMCs. Indicated subset: CD45RA+ positively selected. The sequence derives from a man aged 18 to 35 in good health. Some clones in this sample may be carry-over from other donors' samples. The CDR3 region is CASRLQGTGNTIYF. For the CDR3, the DNA is TGTGCCAGCAGACTACAGGGGACTGGAAACACCATATATTTT.